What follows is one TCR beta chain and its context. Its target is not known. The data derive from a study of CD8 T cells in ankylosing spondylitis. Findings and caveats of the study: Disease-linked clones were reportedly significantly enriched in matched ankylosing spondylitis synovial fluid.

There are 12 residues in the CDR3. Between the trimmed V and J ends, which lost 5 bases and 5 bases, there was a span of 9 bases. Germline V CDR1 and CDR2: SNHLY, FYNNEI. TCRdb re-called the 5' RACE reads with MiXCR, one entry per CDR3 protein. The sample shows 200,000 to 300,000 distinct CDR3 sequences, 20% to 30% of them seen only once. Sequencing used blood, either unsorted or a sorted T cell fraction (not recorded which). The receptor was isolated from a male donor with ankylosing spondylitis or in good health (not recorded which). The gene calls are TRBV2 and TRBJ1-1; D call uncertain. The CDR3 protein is CASSYGWTEAFF. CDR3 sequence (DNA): TGTGCCAGCAGTTACGGGTGGACTGAAGCTTTCTTT.